This T cell receptor (beta chain) stems from a study of shared clonotypes between healthy human individuals. Study results and caveats: In the sorted subsets, rarefaction showed sequencing was incomplete despite large depth. Only blood was sampled, and tissue TCR repertoires likely differ from blood ones. What naive subsets generally showed was a larger estimated richness than memory subsets showed.

It was around 180 ng DNA, around 32,000 T cell genomes, that sorted-subset replicate PCRs used. Clones were sequenced by immunoSEQ multiplex PCR, and TCRdb holds only the in-frame ones, with some missing. Here the sample spans some 1 million clones, around 75% being singletons. This CDR3 has 13 residues. Germline CDR1 MDHEN, CDR2 SYDVKM. V shed 2 bases and J shed 0 bases, with 4 bases lying between them. This clone was found a few times. Its matching antigen is unknown. Source material: memory CD4+ T cells sorted from blood. The subset is: CD45RA-negative fraction. This clonotype was sampled from a man aged 18 to 30 in good health. The rearrangement uses TRBV28 and TRBJ1-1; no clear D gene. The CDR3 DNA follows: TGTGCCAGCAGTTTACAGATGAACACTGAAGCTTTCTTT. It translates to CASSLQMNTEAFF.